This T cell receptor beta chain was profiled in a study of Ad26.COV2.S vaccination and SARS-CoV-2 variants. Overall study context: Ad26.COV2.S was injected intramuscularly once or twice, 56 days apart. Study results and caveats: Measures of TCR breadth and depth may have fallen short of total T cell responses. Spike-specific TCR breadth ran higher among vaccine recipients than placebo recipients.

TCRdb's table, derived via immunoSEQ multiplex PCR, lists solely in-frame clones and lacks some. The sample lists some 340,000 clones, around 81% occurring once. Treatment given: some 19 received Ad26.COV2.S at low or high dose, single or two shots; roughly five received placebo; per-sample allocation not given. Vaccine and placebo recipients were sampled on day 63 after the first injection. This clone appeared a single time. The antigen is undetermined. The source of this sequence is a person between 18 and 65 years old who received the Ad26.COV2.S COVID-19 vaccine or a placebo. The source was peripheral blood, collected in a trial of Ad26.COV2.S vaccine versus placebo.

The CDR3 sequence: CASSQGLAETQYF. The DNA of the CDR3 is TGTGCCAGCAGCCAAGGGTTGGCTGAGACCCAGTACTTC. The chain has TRBV3-1 (or the pseudogene TRBV3-2) and TRBJ2-5; unclear D gene. CDR3 size: 13 residues. Germline V CDR1 and CDR2: LGHDT, YNNKEL (reference sequence). V was clipped by 1 base and J by 5 bases, with 8 bases between them.